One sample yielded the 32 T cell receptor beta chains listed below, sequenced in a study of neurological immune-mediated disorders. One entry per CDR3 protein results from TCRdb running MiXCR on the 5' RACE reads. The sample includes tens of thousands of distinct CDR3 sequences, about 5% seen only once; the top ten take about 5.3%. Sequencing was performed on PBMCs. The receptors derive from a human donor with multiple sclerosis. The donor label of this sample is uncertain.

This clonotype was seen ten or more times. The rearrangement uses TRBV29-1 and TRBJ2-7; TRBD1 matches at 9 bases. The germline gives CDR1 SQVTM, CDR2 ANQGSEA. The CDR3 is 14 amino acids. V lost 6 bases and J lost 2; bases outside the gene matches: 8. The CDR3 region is CSVNLGTGTYEQYF. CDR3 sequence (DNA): TGCAGCGTGAATTTGGGGACAGGGACCTACGAGCAGTACTTC.

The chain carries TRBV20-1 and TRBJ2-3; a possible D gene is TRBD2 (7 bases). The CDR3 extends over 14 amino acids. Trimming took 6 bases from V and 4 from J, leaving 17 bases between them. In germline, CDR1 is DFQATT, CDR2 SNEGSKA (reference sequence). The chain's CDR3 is CSAQRGGGADTQYF. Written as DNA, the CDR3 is TGCAGTGCCCAAAGGGGGGGGGGGGCAGATACGCAGTATTTT.

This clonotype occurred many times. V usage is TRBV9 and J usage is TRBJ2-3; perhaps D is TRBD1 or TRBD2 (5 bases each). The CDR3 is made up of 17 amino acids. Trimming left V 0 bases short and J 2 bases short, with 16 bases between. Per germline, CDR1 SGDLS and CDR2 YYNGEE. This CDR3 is CASSVDPLGPLTDTQYF. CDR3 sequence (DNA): TGTGCCAGCAGCGTAGATCCCCTGGGACCCCTCACAGATACGCAGTATTTT.

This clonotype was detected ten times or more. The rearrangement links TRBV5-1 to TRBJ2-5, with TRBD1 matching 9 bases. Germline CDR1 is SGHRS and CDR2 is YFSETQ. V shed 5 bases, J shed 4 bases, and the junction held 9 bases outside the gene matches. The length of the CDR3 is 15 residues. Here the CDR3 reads CASRSPGQGGETQYF. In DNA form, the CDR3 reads TGCGCCAGCAGGTCACCGGGACAGGGAGGAGAGACCCAGTACTTC.

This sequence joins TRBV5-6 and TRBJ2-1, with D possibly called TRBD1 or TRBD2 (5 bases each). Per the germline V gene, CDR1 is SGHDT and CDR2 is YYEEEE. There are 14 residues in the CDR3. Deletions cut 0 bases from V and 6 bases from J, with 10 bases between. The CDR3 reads CASSLVQGVNEQFF. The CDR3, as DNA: TGTGCCAGCAGCTTGGTCCAGGGAGTCAATGAGCAGTTCTTC. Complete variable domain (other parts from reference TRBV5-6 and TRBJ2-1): DAGVTQSPTHLIKTRGQQVTLRCSPKSGHDTVSWYQQALGQGPQFIFQYYEEEERQRGNFPDRFSGHQFPNYSSELNVNALLLGDSALYLCASSLVQGVNEQFFGPGTRLTVL.

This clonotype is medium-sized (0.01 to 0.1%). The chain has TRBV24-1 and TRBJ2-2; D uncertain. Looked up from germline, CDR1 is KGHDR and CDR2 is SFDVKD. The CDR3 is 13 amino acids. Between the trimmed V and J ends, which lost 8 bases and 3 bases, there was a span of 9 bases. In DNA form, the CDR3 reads TGTGCCACCATAGTAGGAGACACCGGGGAGCTGTTTTTT. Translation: CATIVGDTGELFF.

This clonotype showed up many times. CDR3: CASSSGTGAAEYQPQHF. DNA for the CDR3: TGTGCCAGCAGCTCCGGGACAGGGGCTGCGGAGTATCAGCCCCAGCATTTT. This chain links TRBV7-8 with TRBJ1-5; TRBD1 matches 10 bases. The V gene's germline CDR1 is SGHVS and CDR2 FQNEAQ. V was clipped by 4 bases and J by 5 bases; unmatched bases: 11. This CDR3 contains 17 residues. The full variable domain, rest sourced from reference TRBV7-8 and TRBJ1-5, is GAGVSQSPRYKVAKRGQDVALRCDPISGHVSLFWYQQALGQGPEFLTYFQNEAQLDKSGLPSDRFFAERPEGSVSTLKIQRTQQEDSAVYLCASSSGTGAAEYQPQHFGDGTRLSIL.

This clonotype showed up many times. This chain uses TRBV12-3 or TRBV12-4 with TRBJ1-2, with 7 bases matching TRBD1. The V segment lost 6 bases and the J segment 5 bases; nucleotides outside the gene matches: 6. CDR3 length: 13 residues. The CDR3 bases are TGTGCCAGCAGCCCAGGGGGGGGATATGGCTACACCTTC. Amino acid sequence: CASSPGGGYGYTF.

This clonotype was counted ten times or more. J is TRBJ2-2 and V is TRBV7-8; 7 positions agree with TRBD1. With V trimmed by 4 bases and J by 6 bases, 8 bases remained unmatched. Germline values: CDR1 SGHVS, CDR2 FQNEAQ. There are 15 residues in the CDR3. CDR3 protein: CASSYAQGISGELFF. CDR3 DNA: TGTGCCAGCAGCTACGCACAGGGGATTTCCGGGGAGCTGTTTTTT.

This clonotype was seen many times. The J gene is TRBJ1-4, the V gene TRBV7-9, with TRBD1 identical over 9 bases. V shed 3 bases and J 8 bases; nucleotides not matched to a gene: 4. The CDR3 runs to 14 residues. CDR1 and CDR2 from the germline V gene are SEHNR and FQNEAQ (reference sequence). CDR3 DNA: TGTGCCAGCAGCTTGGGACAGGGTGTCGAAAAACTGTTTTTT. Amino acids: CASSLGQGVEKLFF.

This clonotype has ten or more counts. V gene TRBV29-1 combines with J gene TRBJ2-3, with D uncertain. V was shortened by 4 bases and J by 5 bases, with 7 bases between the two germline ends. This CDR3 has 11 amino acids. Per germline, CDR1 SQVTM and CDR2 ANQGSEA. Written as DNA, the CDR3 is TGCAGCGTTGGCCGAGGAGATACGCAGTATTTT. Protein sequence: CSVGRGDTQYF.

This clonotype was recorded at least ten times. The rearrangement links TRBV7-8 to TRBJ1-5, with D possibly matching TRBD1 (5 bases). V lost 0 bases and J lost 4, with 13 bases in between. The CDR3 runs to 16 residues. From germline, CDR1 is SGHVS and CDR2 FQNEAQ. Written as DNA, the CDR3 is TGTGCCAGCAGCTTAGCGGCGCGGGGACCTAATCAGCCCCAGCATTTT. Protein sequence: CASSLAARGPNQPQHF.

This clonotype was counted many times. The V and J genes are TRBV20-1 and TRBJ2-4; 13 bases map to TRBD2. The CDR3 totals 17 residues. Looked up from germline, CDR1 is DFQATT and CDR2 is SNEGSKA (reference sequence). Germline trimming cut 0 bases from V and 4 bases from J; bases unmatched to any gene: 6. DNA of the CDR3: TGCAGTGCTAGAGATCCGGGACTAGCGGGGCTGAAAAACATTCAGTACTTC. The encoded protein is CSARDPGLAGLKNIQYF.

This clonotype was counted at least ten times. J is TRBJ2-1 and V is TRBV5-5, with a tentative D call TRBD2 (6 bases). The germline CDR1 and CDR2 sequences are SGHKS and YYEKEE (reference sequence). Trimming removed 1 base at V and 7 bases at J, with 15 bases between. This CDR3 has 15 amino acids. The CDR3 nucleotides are TGTGCCAGCAGCTTGCGGGGGACCTACGAGAATGAGCAGTTCTTC. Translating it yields CASSLRGTYENEQFF. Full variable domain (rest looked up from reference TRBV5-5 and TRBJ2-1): DAGVTQSPTHLIKTRGQQVTLRCSPISGHKSVSWYQQVLGQGPQFIFQYYEKEERGRGNFPDRFSARQFPNYSSELNVNALLLGDSALYLCASSLRGTYENEQFFGPGTRLTVL.

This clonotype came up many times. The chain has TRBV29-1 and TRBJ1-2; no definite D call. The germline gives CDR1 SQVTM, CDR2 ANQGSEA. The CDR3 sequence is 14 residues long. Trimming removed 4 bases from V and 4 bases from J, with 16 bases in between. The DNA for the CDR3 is TGCAGCGTTGCCGCCCGGACGGCAGGCTATGGCTACACCTTC. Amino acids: CSVAARTAGYGYTF.

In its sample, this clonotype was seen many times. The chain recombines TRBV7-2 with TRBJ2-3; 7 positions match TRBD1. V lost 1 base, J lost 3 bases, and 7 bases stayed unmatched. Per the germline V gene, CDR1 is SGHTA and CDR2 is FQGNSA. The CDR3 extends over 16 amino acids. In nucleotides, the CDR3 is TGTGCCAGCAGCTTAGTGCTAGGGGGCCGGACAGATACGCAGTATTTT. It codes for CASSLVLGGRTDTQYF.

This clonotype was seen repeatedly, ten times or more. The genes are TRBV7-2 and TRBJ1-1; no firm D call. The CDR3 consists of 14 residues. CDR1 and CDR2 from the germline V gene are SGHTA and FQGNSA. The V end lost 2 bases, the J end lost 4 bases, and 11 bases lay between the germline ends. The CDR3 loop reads CASSLLGWGTEAFF. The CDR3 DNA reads TGTGCCAGCAGCTTATTGGGGTGGGGCACTGAAGCTTTCTTT. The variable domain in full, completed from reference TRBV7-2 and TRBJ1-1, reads GAGVSQSPSNKVTEKGKDVELRCDPISGHTALYWYRQSLGQGLEFLIYFQGNSAPDKSGLPSDRFSAERTGGSVSTLTIQRTQQEDSAVYLCASSLLGWGTEAFFGQGTRLTVV.

This chain's CDR3 is CASSQDLGAGGRETQYF. DNA for the CDR3: TGTGCCAGCAGCCAAGATTTGGGAGCGGGGGGCCGGGAGACCCAGTACTTC. J is TRBJ2-5 and V is TRBV3-1; 9 bases are a match to TRBD2. The length of the CDR3 is 17 residues. V dropped 0 bases and J dropped 5; count of bases not matched to a gene: 10. Germline V gene sequence: CDR1 LGHDT, CDR2 YNNKEL (reference sequence).

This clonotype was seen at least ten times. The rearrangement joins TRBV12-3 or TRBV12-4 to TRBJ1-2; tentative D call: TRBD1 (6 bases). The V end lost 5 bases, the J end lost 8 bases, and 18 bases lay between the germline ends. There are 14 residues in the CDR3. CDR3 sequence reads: CASSLGGGLEGYTF. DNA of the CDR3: TGTGCCAGCAGTCTGGGAGGGGGTCTAGAAGGCTACACCTTC.

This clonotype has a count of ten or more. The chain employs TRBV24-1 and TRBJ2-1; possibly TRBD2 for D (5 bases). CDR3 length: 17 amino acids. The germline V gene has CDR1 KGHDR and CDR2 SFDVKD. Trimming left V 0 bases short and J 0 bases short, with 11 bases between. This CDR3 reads CATSDLSGGGSYNEQFF. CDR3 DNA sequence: TGTGCCACCAGTGATTTGTCGGGCGGAGGCTCCTACAATGAGCAGTTCTTC.

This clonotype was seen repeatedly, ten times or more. CDR3 DNA sequence: TGCAGTGCTAGAGCCGGACAGGGAGTAAGTCTAGATACGCAGTATTTT. Protein: CSARAGQGVSLDTQYF. The rearrangement uses TRBV20-1 and TRBJ2-3; 8 nucleotides agree with TRBD1. CDR1 is DFQATT, CDR2 SNEGSKA, per germline (reference sequence). The CDR3 extends over 16 amino acids. Losses at the gene ends were 1 base for V and 5 bases for J; bases not matched to a gene: 11.

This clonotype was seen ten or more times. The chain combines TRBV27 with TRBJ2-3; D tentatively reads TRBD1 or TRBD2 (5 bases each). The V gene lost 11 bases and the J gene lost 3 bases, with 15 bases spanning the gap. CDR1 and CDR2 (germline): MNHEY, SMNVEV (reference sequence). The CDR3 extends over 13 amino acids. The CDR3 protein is CAGRGDGTDTQYF. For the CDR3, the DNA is TGTGCCGGGCGAGGGGATGGGACAGATACGCAGTATTTT.

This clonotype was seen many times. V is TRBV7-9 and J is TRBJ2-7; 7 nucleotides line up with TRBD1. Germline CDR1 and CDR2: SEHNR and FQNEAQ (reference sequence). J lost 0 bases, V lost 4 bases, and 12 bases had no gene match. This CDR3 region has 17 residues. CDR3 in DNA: TGTGCCAGCAGCTCAGACCCCGGGACAGCGTTCTCCTACGAGCAGTACTTC. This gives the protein CASSSDPGTAFSYEQYF.

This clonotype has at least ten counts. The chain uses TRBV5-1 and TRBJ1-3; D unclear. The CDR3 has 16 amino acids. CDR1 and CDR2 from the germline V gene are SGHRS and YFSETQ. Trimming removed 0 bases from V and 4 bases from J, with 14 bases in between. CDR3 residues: CASSLEGGGLGNTIYF. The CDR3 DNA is TGCGCCAGCAGCTTGGAAGGAGGTGGACTCGGAAACACCATATATTTT.

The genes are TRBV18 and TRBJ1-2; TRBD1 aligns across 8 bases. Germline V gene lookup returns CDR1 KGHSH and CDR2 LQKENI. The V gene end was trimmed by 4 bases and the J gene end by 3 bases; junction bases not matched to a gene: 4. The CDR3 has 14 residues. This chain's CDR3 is CASSLTGVDYGYTF. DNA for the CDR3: TGTGCCAGCTCACTGACAGGGGTGGACTATGGCTACACCTTC.

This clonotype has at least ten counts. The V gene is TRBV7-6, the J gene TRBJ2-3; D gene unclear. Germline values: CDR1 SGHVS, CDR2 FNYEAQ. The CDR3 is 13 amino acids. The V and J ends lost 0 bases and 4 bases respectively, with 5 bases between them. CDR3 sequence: CASSLANPDTQYF. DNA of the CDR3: TGTGCCAGCAGCTTAGCTAACCCAGATACGCAGTATTTT.

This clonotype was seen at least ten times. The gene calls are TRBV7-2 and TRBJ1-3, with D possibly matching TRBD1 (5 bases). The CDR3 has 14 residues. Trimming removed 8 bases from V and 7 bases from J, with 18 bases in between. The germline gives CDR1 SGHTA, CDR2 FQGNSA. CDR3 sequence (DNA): TGTGCCAGCCAGATTGACAGAGGAGTCAACACCATATATTTT. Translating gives CASQIDRGVNTIYF.

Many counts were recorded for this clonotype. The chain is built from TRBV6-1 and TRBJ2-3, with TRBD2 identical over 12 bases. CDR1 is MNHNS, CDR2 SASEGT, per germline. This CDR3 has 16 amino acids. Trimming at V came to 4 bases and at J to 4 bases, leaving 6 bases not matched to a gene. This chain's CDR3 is CASSGASGGAPDTQYF. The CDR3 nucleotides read TGTGCCAGCAGTGGGGCTAGCGGGGGGGCCCCAGATACGCAGTATTTT.

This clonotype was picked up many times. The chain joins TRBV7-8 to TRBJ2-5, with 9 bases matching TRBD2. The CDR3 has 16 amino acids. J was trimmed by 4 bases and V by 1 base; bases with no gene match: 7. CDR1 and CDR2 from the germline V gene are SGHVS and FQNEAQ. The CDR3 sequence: CASSLVGLAGLETQYF. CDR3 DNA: TGTGCCAGCAGCTTAGTTGGCCTAGCGGGGTTAGAGACCCAGTACTTC.

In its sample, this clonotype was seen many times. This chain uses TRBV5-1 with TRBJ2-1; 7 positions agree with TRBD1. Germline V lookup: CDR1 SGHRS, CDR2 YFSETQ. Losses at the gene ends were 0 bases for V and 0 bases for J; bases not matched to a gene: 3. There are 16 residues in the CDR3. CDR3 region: CASSLVRDSSYNEQFF. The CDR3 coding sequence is TGCGCCAGCAGCTTGGTACGGGACAGCTCCTACAATGAGCAGTTCTTC.

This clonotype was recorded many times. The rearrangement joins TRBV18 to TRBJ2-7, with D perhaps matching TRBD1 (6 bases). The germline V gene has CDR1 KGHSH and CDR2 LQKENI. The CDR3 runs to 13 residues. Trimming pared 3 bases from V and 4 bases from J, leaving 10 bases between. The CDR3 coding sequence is TGTGCCAGCTCACCCTCCAGGGGATACGAGCAGTACTTC. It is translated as CASSPSRGYEQYF.

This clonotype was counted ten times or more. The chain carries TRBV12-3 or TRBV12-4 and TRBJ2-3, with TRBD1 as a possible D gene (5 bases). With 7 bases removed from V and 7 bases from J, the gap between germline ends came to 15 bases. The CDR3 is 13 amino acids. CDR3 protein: CASTKGAPNTQYF. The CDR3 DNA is TGTGCCAGCACCAAAGGGGCCCCCAATACGCAGTATTTT.